The clone carrying this TCR beta chain was seen many times. This record comes from a study of Graves' ophthalmopathy and Graves' hyperthyroidism. Deletions cut 6 bases from V and 11 bases from J, with 7 bases between. Per the germline V gene, CDR1 is MDHEN and CDR2 is SYDVKM. CDR3 length: 9 residues. RNA transcripts provided the template for amplifying TCR beta CDR3 regions. RT-PCR was first run with HTBI primers, then multiplex PCR in a second round. In TCRdb, the multiplex PCR reads were re-called with MiXCR into one record per CDR3 protein. The sample contains 150,000 to 200,000 distinct CDR3 sequences, roughly two fifths of which appear only once. Symptoms, serum thyroxine and TRAb, thyroid ultrasound, and orbital computed tomography formed the diagnostic basis.

This chain uses TRBV28 with TRBJ1-2; no clear D. Input material: peripheral blood. The clonotype was recovered from a man aged 25-45 years with Graves' ophthalmopathy. CDR3 in amino acids: CASRHPYTF. In nucleotides, the CDR3 is TGTGCCAGCAGGCACCCGTACACCTTC.